The 29 T cell receptor beta chains presented below share a single source sample, sequenced in a study of T cell responses to AZD1222 COVID-19 vaccine. The table came from immunoSEQ multiplex PCR; TCRdb's copy has only in-frame clones and leaves some out. The table has more than 150,000 clones, around nine tenths seen once; the top ten hold roughly 0.49%. Sequences were derived from peripheral blood, sampled on day 0 of AZD1222 vaccination. The receptors were sampled from an adult in good health.

The rearrangement joins TRBV25-1 to TRBJ1-3; perhaps TRBD1 as D (6 bases). V shed 3 bases and J shed 4 bases, with 7 bases lying between them. The length of the CDR3 is 13 residues. Germline assignment: CDR1 MGHDK and CDR2 SYGVNS. The CDR3 reads CASSETGGNTIYF. The DNA of the CDR3 is TGTGCCAGCAGTGAGACAGGAGGAAACACCATATATTTT. The full variable domain, in which reference TRBV25-1 and TRBJ1-3 provide the parts outside the CDR3, is EADIYQTPRYLVIGTGKKITLECSQTMGHDKMYWYQQDPGMELHLIHYSYGVNSTEKGDLSSESTVSRIRTEHFPLTLESARPSHTSQYLCASSETGGNTIYFGEGSWLTVV.

The J gene is TRBJ2-3, the V gene TRBV9; 7 bases are shared with TRBD2. V shed 1 base and J 0 bases; nucleotides not matched to a gene: 2. This CDR3 contains 15 residues. The germline V gene encodes CDR1 SGDLS and CDR2 YYNGEE. CDR3 in DNA: TGTGCCAGCAGCGTATTGGGAGGGAGCACAGATACGCAGTATTTT. The encoded protein is CASSVLGGSTDTQYF.

The chain links TRBV5-1 to TRBJ2-1; possibly TRBD2 for D (5 bases). V shed 0 bases and J shed 4 bases, with 17 bases lying between them. CDR1 is SGHRS, CDR2 YFSETQ, per germline. The CDR3 extends over 17 amino acids. This CDR3 is CASSLGMGGYSYNEQFF. The CDR3 DNA is TGCGCCAGCAGCTTGGGGATGGGCGGGTACTCTTACAATGAGCAGTTCTTC.

This clone turned up a few times. The chain is built from TRBV20-1 and TRBJ1-1, with 9 positions matching TRBD1. This CDR3 is 15 amino acids long. The junction had 6 bases not matched to a gene; V was cut back by 4 bases and J by 0 bases. Germline assignment: CDR1 DFQATT and CDR2 SNEGSKA (reference sequence). CDR3 sequence reads: CSAIDRGRMNTEAFF. CDR3 DNA: TGCAGTGCTATTGACAGGGGGAGGATGAACACTGAAGCTTTCTTT.

V and J are TRBV27 and TRBJ1-6; possibly TRBD1 for D (6 bases). V was pared by 6 bases and J by 8 bases, with 17 bases between. From germline, CDR1 is MNHEY and CDR2 SMNVEV (reference sequence). This CDR3 region has 15 residues. CDR3 nucleotide sequence: TGTGCCAGCAGGCTATACAGGGACGGTTATTCACCCCTCCACTTT. Translated, it gives CASRLYRDGYSPLHF.

The J gene is TRBJ1-3, the V gene TRBV19; D gene ambiguous. The CDR3 covers 17 residues. The V and J ends lost 3 bases and 4 bases respectively, with 19 bases between them. CDR1 LNHDA and CDR2 SQIVND come from the germline V gene (reference sequence). CDR3 coding DNA: TGTGCCAGTAGTATCCTTTCTACTGACGCGGTGGGAAACACCATATATTTT. Translating gives CASSILSTDAVGNTIYF.

The V and J genes are TRBV10-2 and TRBJ1-1; D is ambiguous. Germline-derived CDR1 and CDR2 are WSHSY and SAAADI. The germline V and J ends were trimmed by 5 bases and 2 bases, with 12 bases remaining between them. There are 14 residues in the CDR3. The CDR3 here is CASSKTVGNTEAFF. CDR3 nucleotides: TGCGCCAGCAGTAAGACTGTGGGTAACACTGAAGCTTTCTTT.

The chain combines TRBV12-5 with TRBJ2-1; TRBD1 is a possible D gene (5 bases). Germline lookup yields CDR1 LGHNT and CDR2 FRNRAP. V lost 5 bases, J lost 7 bases, and 24 bases lay in between. CDR3 size: 17 residues. As DNA, the CDR3 is TGTGCTAGTGGTGCATTTACAGGTCCAGGGCTCGGTAATGAGCAGTTCTTC. Translating it yields CASGAFTGPGLGNEQFF.

The genes are TRBV5-5 and TRBJ1-1; no reliable D call. Germline CDR1 reads SGHKS; CDR2 reads YYEKEE (reference sequence). V lost 1 base to trimming and J lost 4 bases, with 17 bases between them. This CDR3 is 16 amino acids long. In nucleotides, the CDR3 is TGTGCCAGCAGCTTGAGGGTAAGGGTAATGGGCACTGAAGCTTTCTTT. This sequence encodes CASSLRVRVMGTEAFF.

The chain couples TRBV14 to TRBJ2-7; D gene ambiguous. The CDR3 runs to 13 residues. Looked up from germline, CDR1 is SGHDN and CDR2 is FVKESK. Trimming took off 2 bases at V and 3 bases at J, with 8 bases between the two ends. CDR3 residues: CASSQRPGYEQYF. The CDR3 DNA reads TGTGCCAGCAGCCAACGCCCGGGCTACGAGCAGTACTTC.

V gene TRBV10-2 combines with J gene TRBJ1-6; D remains ambiguous. Germline-derived CDR1 and CDR2 are WSHSY and SAAADI. The CDR3 sequence is 14 residues long. Trimming removed 4 bases from V and 6 bases from J, with 10 bases in between. CDR3 region: CASSVQEPNSPLHF. The CDR3 DNA sequence: TGCGCCAGCAGTGTCCAGGAGCCTAATTCACCCCTCCACTTT.

V gene TRBV7-2 combines with J gene TRBJ2-3, with TRBD2 identical over 10 bases. V was clipped by 1 base and J by 3 bases; unmatched bases: 1. Germline V gene lookup returns CDR1 SGHTA and CDR2 FQGNSA. The CDR3 runs to 15 residues. In DNA form, the CDR3 reads TGTGCCAGCAGCTTAGTTAGCGGGGGGACAGATACGCAGTATTTT. Translated, it gives CASSLVSGGTDTQYF.

The CDR3 DNA sequence: TGTGCCATCAGTCAAAGGCAGGGGGACCAGCCCCAGCATTTT. Translated: CAISQRQGDQPQHF. The chain couples TRBV10-3 to TRBJ1-5; 7 bases agree with TRBD1. The trim removed 5 bases at V and 7 bases at J, leaving 8 bases unmatched. Germline V gives CDR1 ENHRY, CDR2 SYGVKD. The CDR3 runs 14 residues.

Details on this clone: Other nucleotide sequences from this sample produce the same CDR3. V gene TRBV10-3 combines with J gene TRBJ1-3; perhaps TRBD1 as D (6 bases). V was pared by 6 bases and J by 4 bases, with 10 bases between. This CDR3 region has 13 residues. Germline assignment: CDR1 ENHRY and CDR2 SYGVKD. The CDR3 loop reads CAISTGSGNTIYF. CDR3 bases: TGTGCCATCAGCACAGGGTCAGGAAACACCATATATTTT.

V and J are TRBV5-1 and TRBJ2-1; D remains unclear. CDR1 and CDR2 (germline): SGHRS, YFSETQ. Trimming removed 1 base at V and 7 bases at J, with 6 bases between. The CDR3 contains 12 residues. CDR3 region: CASSLILNEQFF. As DNA, the CDR3 is TGCGCCAGCAGCTTGATATTGAATGAGCAGTTCTTC.

The sample holds a few counts of this clone. This chain links TRBV19 with TRBJ1-5, with D tentatively TRBD1 (6 bases). The V gene lost 6 bases and the J gene lost 0 bases, with 9 bases spanning the gap. The CDR3 contains 14 residues. CDR1 is LNHDA and CDR2 is SQIVND in the germline V gene (reference sequence). The CDR3 region is CASRIQGSNQPQHF. The CDR3 bases are TGTGCCAGTAGGATACAGGGTAGCAATCAGCCCCAGCATTTT.

This chain joins TRBV29-1 and TRBJ2-1; D unclear. The CDR3 has 15 amino acids. The germline V gene encodes CDR1 SQVTM and CDR2 ANQGSEA. The germline V and J ends were trimmed by 3 bases and 2 bases, with 14 bases remaining between them. The chain's CDR3 is CSVEDSDTPYNEQFF. CDR3 nucleotide sequence: TGCAGCGTTGAGGATTCCGATACCCCCTACAATGAGCAGTTCTTC.

The rearrangement joins TRBV28 to TRBJ1-1, with 9 bases that match TRBD1. This CDR3 has 15 amino acids. After removal of 4 bases from V and 3 bases from J, the junction contained 6 bases not matched to a gene. The germline gives CDR1 MDHEN, CDR2 SYDVKM. The CDR3 coding sequence is TGTGCCAGCAGTTCATTACAGGGGGCGTACACTGAAGCTTTCTTT. It codes for CASSSLQGAYTEAFF.

V and J are TRBV19 and TRBJ2-7, with TRBD2 identical over 8 bases. Germline trimming cut 4 bases from V and 1 base from J; bases unmatched to any gene: 6. Per the germline V gene, CDR1 is LNHDA and CDR2 is SQIVND (reference sequence). The CDR3 contains 15 residues. The CDR3 nucleotides are TGTGCCAGTAGTAGAAAAATAGCGGGATCCTACGAGCAGTACTTC. Translating it yields CASSRKIAGSYEQYF.

This sequence joins TRBV2 and TRBJ2-7; possibly TRBD1 for D (5 bases). Trimming took off 2 bases at V and 6 bases at J, with 14 bases between the two ends. The germline CDR1 and CDR2 sequences are SNHLY and FYNNEI. The CDR3 totals 14 residues. In nucleotides, the CDR3 is TGTGCCAGCAGTGAATTGGGGCAGCTTGGCGAGCAGTACTTC. It codes for CASSELGQLGEQYF.

The chain employs TRBV9 and TRBJ2-7, with a weak D call TRBD2 (6 bases). V lost 1 base and J 2 bases, leaving 13 bases between the germline ends. The CDR3 is 15 amino acids. Germline V gives CDR1 SGDLS, CDR2 YYNGEE. The CDR3 nucleotides are TGTGCCAGCAGCGTATCACCTAGCGAGACCTACGAGCAGTACTTC. It specifies CASSVSPSETYEQYF.

The chain recombines TRBV20-1 with TRBJ1-2; D unresolved. The CDR3 sequence is 11 residues long. Trimming left V 7 bases short and J 1 base short, with 7 bases between. Germline CDR1 is DFQATT and CDR2 is SNEGSKA (reference sequence). CDR3 nucleotide sequence: TGCAGTGGGGCCGTTAACTATGGCTACACCTTC. Protein: CSGAVNYGYTF.

The genes are TRBV7-2 and TRBJ2-5; 7 bases align to TRBD2. The junction had 10 bases not matched to a gene; V was cut back by 5 bases and J by 1 base. The CDR3 sequence is 16 residues long. The germline V gene encodes CDR1 SGHTA and CDR2 FQGNSA. CDR3 sequence (DNA): TGTGCCAGCAGCAAGGGCCAGCGGGGCCTCCAAGAGACCCAGTACTTC. Translation: CASSKGQRGLQETQYF.

The rearrangement joins TRBV7-3 to TRBJ2-5; the D is unclear. The CDR3 is 13 amino acids. The V end lost 5 bases, the J end lost 1 base, and 8 bases lay between the germline ends. Germline V gene data show CDR1 as SGHTA and CDR2 as FQGTGA. This CDR3 is CASSRNIQETQYF. The DNA of the CDR3 is TGTGCCAGCAGCAGGAACATCCAAGAGACCCAGTACTTC.

J is TRBJ2-7 and V is TRBV24-1; TRBD1 matches at 9 bases. The CDR3 totals 15 residues. V dropped 3 bases and J dropped 3; count of bases not matched to a gene: 5. Germline CDR1 and CDR2: KGHDR and SFDVKD. The CDR3 region has the DNA TGTGCCACCAGTGATAATCCGGGACAGGGCTACGAGCAGTACTTC. Its protein is CATSDNPGQGYEQYF.

This rearrangement joins TRBV6-5 to TRBJ1-2; 10 bases are shared with TRBD1. Germline CDR1 is MNHEY and CDR2 is SVGAGI. The CDR3 spans 15 residues. The V segment lost 5 bases and the J segment 4 bases; nucleotides outside the gene matches: 7. The CDR3 sequence is CASSILTGGGYGYTF. The CDR3 bases are TGTGCCAGCAGTATACTGACAGGGGGCGGCTATGGCTACACCTTC.

The rearrangement uses TRBV2 and TRBJ1-6; 10 nucleotides align to TRBD1. Germline V gives CDR1 SNHLY, CDR2 FYNNEI. The junction had 3 bases not matched to a gene; V was cut back by 3 bases and J by 4 bases. The CDR3 runs 16 residues. In nucleotides, the CDR3 is TGTGCCAGCAGTGACCCGGGACAGGGGTATAATTCACCCCTCCACTTT. Its protein is CASSDPGQGYNSPLHF.

Only a few counts were recorded for this clone. The chain couples TRBV10-1 to TRBJ1-5; perhaps TRBD1 as D (6 bases). Germline assignment: CDR1 WNHNN and CDR2 SYGVQD (reference sequence). Trimming took 0 bases from V and 0 from J, leaving 12 bases between them. CDR3 length equals 17 residues. Written as DNA, the CDR3 is TGCGCCAGCAGTGAGTCGACAGGCAGGGCTAGCAATCAGCCCCAGCATTTT. This codes for CASSESTGRASNQPQHF.

The chain joins TRBV3-1 (or the pseudogene TRBV3-2) to TRBJ1-5, with TRBD1 matching over 7 bases. Germline lookup yields CDR1 LGHDT and CDR2 YNNKEL (reference sequence). V lost 6 bases and J lost 4; bases outside the gene matches: 15. The CDR3 runs to 17 residues. This CDR3 reads CASSQTGTEGGNQPQHF. The CDR3 DNA reads TGTGCCAGCAGTCAGACGGGGACAGAAGGGGGAAATCAGCCCCAGCATTTT.